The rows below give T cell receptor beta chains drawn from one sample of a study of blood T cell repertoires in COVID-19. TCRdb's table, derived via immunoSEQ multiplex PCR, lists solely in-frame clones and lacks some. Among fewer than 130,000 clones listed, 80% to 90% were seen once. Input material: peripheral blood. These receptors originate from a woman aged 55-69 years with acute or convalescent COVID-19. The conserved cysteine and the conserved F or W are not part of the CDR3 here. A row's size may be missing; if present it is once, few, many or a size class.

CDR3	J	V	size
ASSTGTGNQPQH	TRBJ1-5	TRBV5-1	NA
AWNTGRGTIY	TRBJ1-3	TRBV30	NA
ASSPGGRDTQY	TRBJ2-3	TRBV4-2	once
ASSPNPGGNTEAF	TRBJ1-1	TRBV4-3	NA
ASSQTSPNTGELF	TRBJ2-2	TRBV3-1/TRBV3-2	NA
ASTNYGTGGFGRNIQY	TRBJ2-4	TRBV10-1	NA
ASSLDTSGGPDTQY	TRBJ2-3	TRBV5-4	NA
ASSVGILTGDTQY	TRBJ2-3	TRBV9	NA
SVELGGYGYT	TRBJ1-2	TRBV29-1	few
ASSRTSGGADTGELF	TRBJ2-2	TRBV9	NA
ASSQVLGADTEAF	TRBJ1-1	TRBV4-3	NA
ASSQSRVNTEAF	TRBJ1-1	TRBV4-1	NA
ATSEDSLETQY	TRBJ2-5	TRBV24-1	NA
ASSLWTGGTDTQY	TRBJ2-3	TRBV11-1	NA
ASSYRGWNTEAF	TRBJ1-1	TRBV6-2/TRBV6-3	NA
ARSPQGRGEQY	TRBJ2-7	TRBV30	NA
ASSLSGWQGTTGELF	TRBJ2-2	TRBV11-3	NA
ASSPRTTNEKLF	TRBJ1-4	TRBV27	NA
ATSDSGTGGAGVSYEQY	TRBJ2-7	TRBV24-1	NA
ASSLGSGESYEQY	TRBJ2-7	TRBV5-4	NA
ASSLVEGDTQY	TRBJ2-3	TRBV12-3/TRBV12-4	few
ASSSPRTGVNMNTEAF	TRBJ1-1	TRBV5-1	once
ASSLGTGTGNYGYT	TRBJ1-2	TRBV7-2	once
ASRGLSGNTIY	TRBJ1-3	TRBV3-1/TRBV3-2	many
ASSLVLQDYEQY	TRBJ2-7	TRBV7-2	NA
ASSDLGQNTGELF	TRBJ2-2	TRBV6-5	NA
ASSLSGGFQETQY	TRBJ2-5	TRBV11-1	NA
ASSSPSGGAKTQY	TRBJ2-5	TRBV7-2	NA
SVGGTGGSPLH	TRBJ1-6	TRBV29-1	NA
AISASRGAYGYT	TRBJ1-2	TRBV10-3	NA
ASSLETGTNYGYT	TRBJ1-2	TRBV5-1	once
ASSYGEGAF	TRBJ1-1	TRBV18	NA
ATSGTGPGKLF	TRBJ1-4	TRBV24-1	NA
ASSFQGRQGYT	TRBJ1-2	TRBV27	NA
ASSEIVRAPTTPQNTGELF	TRBJ2-2	TRBV10-1	NA